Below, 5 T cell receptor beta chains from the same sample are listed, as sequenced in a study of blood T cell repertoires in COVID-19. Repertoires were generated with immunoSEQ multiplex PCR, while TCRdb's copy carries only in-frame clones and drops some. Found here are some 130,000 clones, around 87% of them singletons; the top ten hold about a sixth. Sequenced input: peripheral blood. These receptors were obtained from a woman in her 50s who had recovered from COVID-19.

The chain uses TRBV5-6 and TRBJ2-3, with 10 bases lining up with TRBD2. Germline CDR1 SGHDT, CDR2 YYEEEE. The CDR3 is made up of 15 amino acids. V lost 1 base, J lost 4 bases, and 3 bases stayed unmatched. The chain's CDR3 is CASSLSGRAADTQYF. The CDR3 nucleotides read TGTGCCAGCAGCTTGAGCGGGAGGGCCGCAGATACGCAGTATTTT.

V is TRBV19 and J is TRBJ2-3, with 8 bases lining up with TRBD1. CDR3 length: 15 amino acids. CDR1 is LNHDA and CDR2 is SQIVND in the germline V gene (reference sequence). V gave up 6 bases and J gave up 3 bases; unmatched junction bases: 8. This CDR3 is CASRWGRGRTDTQYF. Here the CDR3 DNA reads TGTGCCAGTAGGTGGGGCAGGGGGCGGACAGATACGCAGTATTTT. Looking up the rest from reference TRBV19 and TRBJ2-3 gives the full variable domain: DGGITQSPKYLFRKEGQNVTLSCEQNLNHDAMYWYRQDPGQGLRLIYYSQIVNDFQKGDIAEGYSVSREKKESFPLTVTSAQKNPTAFYLCASRWGRGRTDTQYFGPGTRLTVL.

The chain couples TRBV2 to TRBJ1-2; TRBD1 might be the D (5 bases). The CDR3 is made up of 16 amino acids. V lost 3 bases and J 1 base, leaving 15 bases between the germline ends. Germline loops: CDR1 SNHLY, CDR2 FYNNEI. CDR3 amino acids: CASSDVGAVRNYGYTF. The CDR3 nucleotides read TGTGCCAGCAGTGACGTAGGGGCAGTCCGTAACTATGGCTACACCTTC.

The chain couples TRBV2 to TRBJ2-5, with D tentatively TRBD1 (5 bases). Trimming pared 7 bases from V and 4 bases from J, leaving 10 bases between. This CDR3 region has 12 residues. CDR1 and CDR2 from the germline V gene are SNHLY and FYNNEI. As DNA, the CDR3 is TGTGCCAGCAAGGGGATTTCAGAGACCCAGTACTTC. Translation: CASKGISETQYF. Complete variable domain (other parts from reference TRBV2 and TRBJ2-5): EPEVTQTPSHQVTQMGQEVILRCVPISNHLYFYWYRQILGQKVEFLVSFYNNEISEKSEIFDDQFSVERPDGSNFTLKIRSTKLEDSAMYFCASKGISETQYFGPGTRLLVL.

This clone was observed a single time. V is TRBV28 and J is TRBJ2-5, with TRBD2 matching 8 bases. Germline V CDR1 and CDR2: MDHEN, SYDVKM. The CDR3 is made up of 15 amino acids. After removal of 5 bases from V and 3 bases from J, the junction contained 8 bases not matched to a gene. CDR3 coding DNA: TGTGCCAGCAGTATACCCGGGGGGGGTAAAGAGACCCAGTACTTC. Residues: CASSIPGGGKETQYF.